This T cell receptor (beta chain) was observed in a study of control samples from healthy donors and cancer patients. Produced via immunoSEQ multiplex PCR; TCRdb's table is partial and in-frame only. Of 150,000 to 200,000 clones detected, 90% to 95% appear once; the ten largest clones hold around 1.5%. The germline CDR1 and CDR2 sequences are SGHDT and YYEEEE. The V end lost 3 bases, the J end lost 0 bases, and 14 bases lay between the germline ends. This CDR3 is 16 amino acids long. This clonotype was sampled from a woman aged 18-35 years in good health. The chain has TRBV5-6 and TRBJ2-3, with a weak D call TRBD2 (7 bases). Input material: blood. The CDR3 DNA reads TGTGCCAGCAGCTGGGGGCTAGCGGCTAGCACAGATACGCAGTATTTT. This sequence encodes CASSWGLAASTDTQYF.